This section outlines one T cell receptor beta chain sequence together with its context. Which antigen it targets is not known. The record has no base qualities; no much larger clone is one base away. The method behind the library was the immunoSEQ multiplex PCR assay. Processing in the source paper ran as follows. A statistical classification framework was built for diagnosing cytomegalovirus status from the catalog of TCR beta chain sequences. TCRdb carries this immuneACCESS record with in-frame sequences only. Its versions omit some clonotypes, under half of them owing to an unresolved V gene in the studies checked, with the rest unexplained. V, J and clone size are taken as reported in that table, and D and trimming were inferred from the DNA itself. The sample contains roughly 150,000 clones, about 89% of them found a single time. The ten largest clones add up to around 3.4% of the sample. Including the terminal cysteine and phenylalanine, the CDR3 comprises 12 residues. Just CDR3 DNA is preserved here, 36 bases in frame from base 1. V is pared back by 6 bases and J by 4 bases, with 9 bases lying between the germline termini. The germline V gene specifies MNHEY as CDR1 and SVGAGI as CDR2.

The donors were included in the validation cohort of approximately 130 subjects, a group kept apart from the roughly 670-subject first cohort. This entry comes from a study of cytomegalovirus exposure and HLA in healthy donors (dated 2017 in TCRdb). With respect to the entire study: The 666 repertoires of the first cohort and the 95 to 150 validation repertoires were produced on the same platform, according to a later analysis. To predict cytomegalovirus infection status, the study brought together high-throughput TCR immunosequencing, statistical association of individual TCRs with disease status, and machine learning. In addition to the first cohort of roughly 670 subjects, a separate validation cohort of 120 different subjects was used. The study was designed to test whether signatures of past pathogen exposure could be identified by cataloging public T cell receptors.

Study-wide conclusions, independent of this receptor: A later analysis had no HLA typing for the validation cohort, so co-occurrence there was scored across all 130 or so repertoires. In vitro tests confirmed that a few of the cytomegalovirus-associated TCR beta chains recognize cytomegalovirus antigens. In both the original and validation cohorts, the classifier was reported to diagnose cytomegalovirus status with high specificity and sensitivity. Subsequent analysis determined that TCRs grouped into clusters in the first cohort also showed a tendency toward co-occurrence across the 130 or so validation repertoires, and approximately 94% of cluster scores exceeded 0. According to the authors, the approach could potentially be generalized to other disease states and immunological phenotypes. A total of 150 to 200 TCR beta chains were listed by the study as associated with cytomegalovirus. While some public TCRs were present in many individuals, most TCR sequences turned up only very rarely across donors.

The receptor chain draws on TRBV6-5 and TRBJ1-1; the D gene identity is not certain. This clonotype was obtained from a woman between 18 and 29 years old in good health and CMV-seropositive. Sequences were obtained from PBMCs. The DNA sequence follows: TGTGCCAGCAGCAAAGCGGGCACTGAAGCTTTCTTT. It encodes CASSKAGTEAFF.